The T cell receptor (beta chain) under discussion was sequenced for a study of T cell changes during pregnancy in multiple sclerosis. J lost 7 bases, V lost 0 bases, and 7 bases had no gene match. The CDR3 totals 16 residues. Germline CDR1 is SGHNT and CDR2 is YYREEE (reference sequence). Produced via immunoSEQ multiplex PCR; TCRdb's table is partial and in-frame only. The table has roughly 88,000 clones, more than 85% seen once. This sample comprised peripheral blood, obtained in the first trimester of pregnancy. The receptor was isolated from a female donor with multiple sclerosis, enrolled in a pregnancy study. The V call is TRBV5-4, the J call TRBJ2-1; 10 nucleotides agree with TRBD2. The CDR3 loop is CASSLGRTSGENEQFF. The CDR3 DNA is TGTGCCAGCAGCTTGGGGAGGACTAGCGGCGAAAATGAGCAGTTCTTC.